This T cell receptor (beta chain) was found in a study of blood T cell repertoires in COVID-19. The data were produced by immunoSEQ multiplex PCR, yet TCRdb's version contains in-frame clones alone and is incomplete. Of 200,000 to 250,000 clones listed, approximately 90% are singletons. CDR1 is KGHSH and CDR2 is LQKENI in the germline V gene. J gave up 0 bases and V 5 bases, and 7 bases lay outside the gene matches. There are 16 residues in the CDR3. J is TRBJ2-3 and V is TRBV18; 8 bases align to TRBD2. This sequence was found in a man aged 55-75 years with COVID-19, enrolled during active disease. Sequenced: peripheral blood. CDR3 sequence reads: CASSTRTSPSTDTQYF. The CDR3, as DNA: TGTGCCAGCTCAACAAGGACTAGCCCTAGCACAGATACGCAGTATTTT.